This TCR beta chain was sequenced during a study of tumor-infiltrating lymphocytes in glioblastoma multiforme. This CDR3 has 12 amino acids. CDR1 DFQATT and CDR2 SNEGSKA come from the germline V gene (reference sequence). TCR beta libraries were built from RNA through three nested multiplex PCR rounds using modified ARM-PCR. Via MiXCR, TCRdb re-called the multiplex PCR reads, giving one row per CDR3 protein. The table includes 9,500 to 13,000 distinct CDR3 sequences, around two thirds detected once. General study results and limits: Just one glioblastoma patient contributed to the TCR-mutation comparison. Functional subtype sorting of these T cells was not performed.

Concerning this clonotype: Its specificity is unknown. A junction end diverges from the germline sequence, so it may reflect a read error.

This sequence originates from a male donor with glioblastoma. The chain combines TRBV20-1 with TRBJ2-1; D is unclear. Sample: brain tumor tissue. The CDR3: CNARDIEREQFF. Written as DNA, the CDR3 is TGCAATGCTAGAGACATCGAGCGTGAGCAGTTCTTC.